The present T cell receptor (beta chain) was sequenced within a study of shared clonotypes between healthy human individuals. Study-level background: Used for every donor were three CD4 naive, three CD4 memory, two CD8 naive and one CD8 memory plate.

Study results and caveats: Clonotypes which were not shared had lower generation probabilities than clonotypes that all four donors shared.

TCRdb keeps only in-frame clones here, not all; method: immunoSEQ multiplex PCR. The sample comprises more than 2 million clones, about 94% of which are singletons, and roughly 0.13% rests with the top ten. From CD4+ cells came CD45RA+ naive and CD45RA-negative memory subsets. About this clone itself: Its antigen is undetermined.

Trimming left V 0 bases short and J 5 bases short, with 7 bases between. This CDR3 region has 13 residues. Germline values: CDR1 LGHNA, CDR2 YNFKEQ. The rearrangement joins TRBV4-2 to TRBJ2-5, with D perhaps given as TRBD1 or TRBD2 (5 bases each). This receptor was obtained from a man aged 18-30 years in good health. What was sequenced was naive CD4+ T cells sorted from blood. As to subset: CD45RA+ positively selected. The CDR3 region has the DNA TGTGCCAGCAGCCAAGAGGGACGGGAGACCCAGTACTTC. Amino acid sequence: CASSQEGRETQYF.